This entry features one T cell receptor (beta chain) sequence. The PCR was carried out with 60 Vbeta primers and 13 Jbeta primers. Source study methods: An analysis performed later counted around 86 million unique TCR beta chains (approximately 10 million of them shared). This table comes from immunoSEQ multiplex PCR, and its TCRdb copy is limited to in-frame clones, with some not included. V and J calls and clone size follow that table, whereas D and trimming were derived from the DNA. The sample lists tens of thousands of clones; about 74% were seen once. These data originate in a study of cytomegalovirus exposure and HLA in healthy donors. Germline V CDR1 and CDR2: SEHNR, FQNEAQ (reference sequence). This CDR3 spans 14 amino acids. V lost 0 bases to trimming and J lost 1 base, with 6 bases between them.

The sequenced sample was PBMCs. The chain uses TRBV7-9 and TRBJ1-1; D unclear. This TCR was recovered from a man in his thirties or forties in good health and CMV-seronegative. The CDR3 region has the DNA TGTGCCAGCAGCTTAGCAGTCGGGAACACTGAAGCTTTCTTT. Its protein product is CASSLAVGNTEAFF.